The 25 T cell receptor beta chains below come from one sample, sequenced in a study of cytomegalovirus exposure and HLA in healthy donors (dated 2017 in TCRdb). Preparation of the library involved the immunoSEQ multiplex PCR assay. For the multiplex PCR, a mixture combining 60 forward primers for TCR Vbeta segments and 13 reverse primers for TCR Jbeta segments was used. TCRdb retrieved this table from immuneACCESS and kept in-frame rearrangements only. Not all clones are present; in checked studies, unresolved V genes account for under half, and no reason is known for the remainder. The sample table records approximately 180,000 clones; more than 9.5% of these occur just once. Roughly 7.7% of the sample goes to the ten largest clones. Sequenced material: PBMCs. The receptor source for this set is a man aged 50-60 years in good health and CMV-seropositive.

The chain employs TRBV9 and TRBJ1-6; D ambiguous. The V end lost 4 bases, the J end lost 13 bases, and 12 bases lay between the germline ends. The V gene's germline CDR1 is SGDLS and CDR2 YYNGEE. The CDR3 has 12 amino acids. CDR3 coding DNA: TGTGCCAGCAGCATTCCCCCGGGTCCCCTCCACTTT. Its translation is CASSIPPGPLHF.

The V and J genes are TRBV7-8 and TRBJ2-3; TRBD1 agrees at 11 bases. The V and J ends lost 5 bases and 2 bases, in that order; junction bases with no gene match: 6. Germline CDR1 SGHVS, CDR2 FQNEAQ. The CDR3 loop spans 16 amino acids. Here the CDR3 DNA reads TGTGCCAGCAGCGCACGGGACAGGGGGTTCACAGATACGCAGTATTTT. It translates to CASSARDRGFTDTQYF.

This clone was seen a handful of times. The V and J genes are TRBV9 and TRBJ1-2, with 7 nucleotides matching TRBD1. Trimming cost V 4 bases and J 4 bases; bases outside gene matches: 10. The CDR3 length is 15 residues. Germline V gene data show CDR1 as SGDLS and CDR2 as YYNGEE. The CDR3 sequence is CASSPTGVESYGYTF. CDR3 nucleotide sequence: TGTGCCAGCAGCCCCACAGGGGTGGAGAGCTATGGCTACACCTTC.

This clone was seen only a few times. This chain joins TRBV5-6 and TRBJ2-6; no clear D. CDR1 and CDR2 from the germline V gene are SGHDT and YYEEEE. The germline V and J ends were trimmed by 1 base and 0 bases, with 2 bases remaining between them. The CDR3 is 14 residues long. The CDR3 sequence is CASSLRSGANVLTF. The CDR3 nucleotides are TGTGCCAGCAGCTTGCGCTCTGGGGCCAACGTCCTGACTTTC.

The CDR3 sequence is CASSPTGIGGEEETQYF. DNA of the CDR3: TGTGCCAGCAGCCCGACAGGGATCGGGGGGGAGGAAGAGACCCAGTACTTC. The rearrangement links TRBV2 to TRBJ2-5; a weak D match, TRBD2 (8 bases). Trimming shortened V by 6 bases and J by 3 bases, and 23 bases separated the two germline ends. The CDR3 totals 17 residues. CDR1 and CDR2 from the germline V gene are SNHLY and FYNNEI.

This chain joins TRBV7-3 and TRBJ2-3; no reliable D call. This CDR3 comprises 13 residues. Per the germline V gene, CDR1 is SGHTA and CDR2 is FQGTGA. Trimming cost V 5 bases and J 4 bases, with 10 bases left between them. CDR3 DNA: TGTGCCAGCAGCACCCTAGTTTCAGATACGCAGTATTTT. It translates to CASSTLVSDTQYF.

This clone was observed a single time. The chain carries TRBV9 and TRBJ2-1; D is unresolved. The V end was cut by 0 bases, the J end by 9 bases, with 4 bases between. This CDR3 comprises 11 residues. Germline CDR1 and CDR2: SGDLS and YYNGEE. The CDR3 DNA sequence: TGTGCCAGCAGCGTAGCAGTTGAGCAGTTCTTC. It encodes CASSVAVEQFF.

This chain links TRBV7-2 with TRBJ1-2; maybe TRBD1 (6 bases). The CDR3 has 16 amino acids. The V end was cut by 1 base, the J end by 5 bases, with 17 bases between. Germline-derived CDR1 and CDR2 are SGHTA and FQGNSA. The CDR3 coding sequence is TGTGCCAGCAGCTTAGGTGGCAGGGGATCCCCTTATGGCTACACCTTC. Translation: CASSLGGRGSPYGYTF.

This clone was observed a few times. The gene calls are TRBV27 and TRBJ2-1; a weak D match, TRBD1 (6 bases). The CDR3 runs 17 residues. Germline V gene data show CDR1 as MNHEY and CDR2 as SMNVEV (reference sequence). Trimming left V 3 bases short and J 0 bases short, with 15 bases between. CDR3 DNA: TGTGCCAGCAGTTTTTTAACAGGGCCTTACTCCTACAATGAGCAGTTCTTC. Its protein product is CASSFLTGPYSYNEQFF.

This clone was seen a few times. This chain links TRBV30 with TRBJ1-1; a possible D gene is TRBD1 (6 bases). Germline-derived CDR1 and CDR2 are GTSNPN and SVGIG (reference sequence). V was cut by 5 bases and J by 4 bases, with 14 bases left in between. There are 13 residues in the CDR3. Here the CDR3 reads CAWAVTGGTEAFF. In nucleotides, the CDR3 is TGTGCCTGGGCAGTGACAGGAGGCACTGAAGCTTTCTTT.

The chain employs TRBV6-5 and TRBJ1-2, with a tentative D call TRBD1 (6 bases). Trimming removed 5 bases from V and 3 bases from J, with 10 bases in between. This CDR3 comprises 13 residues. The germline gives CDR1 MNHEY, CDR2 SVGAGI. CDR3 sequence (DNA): TGTGCCAGCAGTCGGGCAGGGGACTATGGCTACACCTTC. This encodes CASSRAGDYGYTF.

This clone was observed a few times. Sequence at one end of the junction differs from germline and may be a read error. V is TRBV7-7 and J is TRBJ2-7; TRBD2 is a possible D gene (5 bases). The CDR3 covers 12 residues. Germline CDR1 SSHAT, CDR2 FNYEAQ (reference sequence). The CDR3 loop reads CASSSPRGEQYF. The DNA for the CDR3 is TGTGCTAGCAGCTCCCCCCGAGGGGAGCAGTACTTC.

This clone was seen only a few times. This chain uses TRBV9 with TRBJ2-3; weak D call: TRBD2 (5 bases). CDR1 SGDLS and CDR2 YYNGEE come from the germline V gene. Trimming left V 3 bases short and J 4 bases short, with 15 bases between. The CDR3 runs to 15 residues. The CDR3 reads CASSAFTSGADTQYF. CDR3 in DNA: TGTGCCAGCAGCGCGTTCACCAGCGGCGCAGATACGCAGTATTTT.

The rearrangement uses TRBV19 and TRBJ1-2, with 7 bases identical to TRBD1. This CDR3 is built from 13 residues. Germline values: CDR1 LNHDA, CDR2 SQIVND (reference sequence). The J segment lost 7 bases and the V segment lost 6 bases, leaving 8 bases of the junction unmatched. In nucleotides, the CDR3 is TGTGCCAGTAGGGAGACAGGGACGAGTGGCTACACCTTC. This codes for CASRETGTSGYTF. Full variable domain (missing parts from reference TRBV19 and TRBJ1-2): DGGITQSPKYLFRKEGQNVTLSCEQNLNHDAMYWYRQDPGQGLRLIYYSQIVNDFQKGDIAEGYSVSREKKESFPLTVTSAQKNPTAFYLCASRETGTSGYTFGSGTRLTVV.

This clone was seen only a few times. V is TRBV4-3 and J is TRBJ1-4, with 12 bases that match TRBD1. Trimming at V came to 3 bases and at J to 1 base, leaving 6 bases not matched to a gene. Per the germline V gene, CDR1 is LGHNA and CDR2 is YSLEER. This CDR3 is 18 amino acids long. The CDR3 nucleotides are TGCGCCAGCAGCCACGGGACAGGGGGCGGGAGAACTAATGAAAAACTGTTTTTT. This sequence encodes CASSHGTGGGRTNEKLFF.

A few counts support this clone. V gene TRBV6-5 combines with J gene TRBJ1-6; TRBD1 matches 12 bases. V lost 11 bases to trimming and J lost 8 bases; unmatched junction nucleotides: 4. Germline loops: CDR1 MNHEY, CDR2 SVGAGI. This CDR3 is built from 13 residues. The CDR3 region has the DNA TGTGCCGGGGGACAGGGGGCCGATTCACCCCTCCACTTT. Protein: CAGGQGADSPLHF.

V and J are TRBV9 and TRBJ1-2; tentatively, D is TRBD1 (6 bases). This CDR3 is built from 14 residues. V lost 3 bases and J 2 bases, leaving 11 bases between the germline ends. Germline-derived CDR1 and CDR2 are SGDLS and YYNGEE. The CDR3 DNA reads TGTGCCAGCAGCGCGGGGGGGCAGAACTATGGCTACACCTTC. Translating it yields CASSAGGQNYGYTF.

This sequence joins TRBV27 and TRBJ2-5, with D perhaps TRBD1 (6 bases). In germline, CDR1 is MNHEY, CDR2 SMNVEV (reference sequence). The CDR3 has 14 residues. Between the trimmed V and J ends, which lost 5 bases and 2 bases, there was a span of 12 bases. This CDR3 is CASSPGQNQETQYF. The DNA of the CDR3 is TGTGCCAGCAGTCCCGGACAGAATCAAGAGACCCAGTACTTC.

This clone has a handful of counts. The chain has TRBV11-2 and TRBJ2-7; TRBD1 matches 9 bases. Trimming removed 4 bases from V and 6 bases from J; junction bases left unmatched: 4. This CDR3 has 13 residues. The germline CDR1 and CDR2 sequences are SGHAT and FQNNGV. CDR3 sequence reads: CASSWTGEGEQYV. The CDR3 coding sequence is TGTGCCAGCAGCTGGACAGGGGAAGGCGAGCAGTACGTC.

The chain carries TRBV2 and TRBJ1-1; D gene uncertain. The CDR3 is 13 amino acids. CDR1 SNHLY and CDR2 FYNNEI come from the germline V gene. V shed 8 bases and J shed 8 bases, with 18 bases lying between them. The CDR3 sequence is CASYKELGMEAFF. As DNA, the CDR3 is TGTGCCAGCTATAAGGAACTCGGGATGGAAGCTTTCTTT.

The CDR3 DNA is TGTGCCAGCAGCTTAGGGGGGGAGGGCAATCAGCCCCAGCATTTT. As protein: CASSLGGEGNQPQHF. The genes are TRBV7-2 and TRBJ1-5; D is possibly TRBD1 (5 bases). Germline V gene data show CDR1 as SGHTA and CDR2 as FQGNSA. The CDR3 extends over 15 amino acids. The germline V and J ends were trimmed by 1 base and 2 bases, with 9 bases remaining between them.

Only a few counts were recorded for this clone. In DNA, the CDR3 is TGTGCCAGCAGCTTAGGACAGACGAATTCACCCCTCCACTTT. As protein: CASSLGQTNSPLHF. The V gene is TRBV6-5, the J gene TRBJ1-6; tentative D call: TRBD1 (6 bases). The germline V and J ends were trimmed by 6 bases and 7 bases, with 13 bases remaining between them. Germline V CDR1 and CDR2: MNHEY, SVGAGI. This CDR3 spans 14 amino acids.

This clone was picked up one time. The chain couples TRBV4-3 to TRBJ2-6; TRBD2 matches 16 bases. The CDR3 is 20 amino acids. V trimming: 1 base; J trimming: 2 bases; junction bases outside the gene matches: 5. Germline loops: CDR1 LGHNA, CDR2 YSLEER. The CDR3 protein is CASSQVPGTSGGAGANVLTF. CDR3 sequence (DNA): TGCGCCAGCAGCCAAGTCCCGGGGACTAGCGGGGGGGCTGGGGCCAACGTCCTGACTTTC.

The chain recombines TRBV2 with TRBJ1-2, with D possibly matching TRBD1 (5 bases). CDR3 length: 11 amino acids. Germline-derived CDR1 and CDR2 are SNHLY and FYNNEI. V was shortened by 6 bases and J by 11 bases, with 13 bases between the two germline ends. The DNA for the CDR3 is TGTGCCAGCAGGTCCAGGGTTGTATACACCTTC. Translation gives CASRSRVVYTF.

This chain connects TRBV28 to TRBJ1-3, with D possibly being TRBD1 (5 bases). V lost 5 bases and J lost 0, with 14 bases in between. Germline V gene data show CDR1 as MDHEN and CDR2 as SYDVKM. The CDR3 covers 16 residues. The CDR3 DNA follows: TGTGCCAGCAGTCGTGGGGGGGGGAGCTCTGGAAACACCATATATTTT. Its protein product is CASSRGGGSSGNTIYF.